One sample yielded the 28 T cell receptor beta chains listed below, sequenced in a study of T cells in Graves' hyperthyroidism and ophthalmopathy. Amplification of TCR beta CDR3 regions used RNA as the template. Primed by the HTBI set, a first-round RT-PCR was run on the TCR CDR3. TCRdb redid the calling of the multiplex PCR reads with MiXCR, one entry per CDR3 protein. The table has roughly 290,000 distinct CDR3 sequences, roughly 13% seen once. Sequenced sample: blood. These receptors originate from a woman aged 30 to 39 with Graves' hyperthyroidism that later progressed to Graves' ophthalmopathy.

Of note for this clonotype: This may come from a read error, since a much larger clone is one base off. The chain employs TRBV6-2 or TRBV6-3 and TRBJ2-3; 8 nucleotides align to TRBD2. The CDR3 contains 15 residues. V lost 7 bases to trimming and J lost 3 bases; unmatched junction nucleotides: 9. CDR1 and CDR2 (germline): MNHEY, SVGEGT. The CDR3 DNA is TGTGCCAGCATGGGCGCGGGAGGCACGACAGATACGCAGTATTTT. Translated, it gives CASMGAGGTTDTQYF.

This chain joins TRBV5-1 and TRBJ2-2; D may be TRBD1 (6 bases). Trimming cost V 5 bases and J 2 bases, with 10 bases left between them. Germline V lookup: CDR1 SGHRS, CDR2 YFSETQ. There are 14 residues in the CDR3. For the CDR3, the DNA is TGCGCCAGCAGGCCGGGGACAAACACCGGGGAGCTGTTTTTT. It specifies CASRPGTNTGELFF.

This clonotype was picked up many times. This chain connects TRBV30 to TRBJ1-2; a possible D gene is TRBD1 (6 bases). The CDR3 is made up of 14 amino acids. The ends were cut back, 2 bases at V and 8 bases at J, with 18 bases in the middle. CDR1 is GTSNPN and CDR2 is SVGIG in the germline V gene (reference sequence). CDR3 nucleotide sequence: TGTGCCTGGAGTCCGCAGGGGAGACACGGGGGCTACACCTTC. Residues: CAWSPQGRHGGYTF.

This clonotype was observed many times. The chain joins TRBV29-1 to TRBJ1-1, with D tentatively TRBD1 (5 bases). With 6 bases removed from V and 8 bases from J, the gap between germline ends came to 10 bases. The CDR3 is 10 amino acids. Germline V gene sequence: CDR1 SQVTM, CDR2 ANQGSEA. The CDR3 DNA reads TGCAGCGTGACCCCAGGGGAAGCTTTCTTT. As protein: CSVTPGEAFF.

The chain combines TRBV4-2 with TRBJ2-1, with TRBD2 identical over 14 bases. From germline, CDR1 is LGHNA and CDR2 YNFKEQ. V dropped 0 bases and J dropped 3; count of bases not matched to a gene: 4. This CDR3 contains 18 residues. CDR3 in amino acids: CASSQDGTSGSIYNEQFF. The CDR3 bases are TGTGCCAGCAGCCAAGATGGGACTAGCGGGAGTATCTACAATGAGCAGTTCTTC.

This clonotype came up many times. The chain has TRBV7-9 and TRBJ1-2; the match to TRBD1 covers 8 bases. This CDR3 is 13 amino acids long. Germline CDR1 and CDR2: SEHNR and FQNEAQ (reference sequence). The V segment lost 5 bases and the J segment 4 bases; nucleotides outside the gene matches: 3. In nucleotides, the CDR3 is TGTGCCAGCAGCATTGGACAGGGCTATGGCTACACCTTC. It codes for CASSIGQGYGYTF.

In its sample, this clonotype was seen a few times. The chain links TRBV3-1 to TRBJ2-7; TRBD1 is a possible D gene (6 bases). Germline CDR1 and CDR2: LGHDT and YNNKEL (reference sequence). The V and J ends lost 2 bases and 7 bases respectively, with 12 bases between them. CDR3 length: 13 amino acids. This CDR3 is CASSQTQGGEQYF. CDR3 coding DNA: TGTGCCAGCAGCCAAACACAGGGCGGGGAGCAGTACTTC.

This clonotype was seen only a few times. This may stem from a read error, because a much larger clone lies one nucleotide away. The V call is TRBV10-3, the J call TRBJ2-7; 7 bases match TRBD1. The junction had 1 base not matched to a gene; V was cut back by 5 bases and J by 0 bases. From germline, CDR1 is ENHRY and CDR2 SYGVKD. This CDR3 spans 13 amino acids. CDR3 bases: TGTGCCATCAGTTGGGACAGCTCCTACGAGCAGTACTTC. Translation gives CAISWDSSYEQYF.

In its sample, this clonotype was seen many times. V and J are TRBV7-8 and TRBJ2-7; 12 positions agree with TRBD2. Germline trimming cut 5 bases from V and 6 bases from J; bases unmatched to any gene: 8. Germline-derived CDR1 and CDR2 are SGHVS and FQNEAQ. There are 15 residues in the CDR3. CDR3 in amino acids: CASSSPTSGSGEQYF. CDR3 DNA: TGTGCCAGCAGCAGCCCGACTAGCGGGAGTGGCGAGCAGTACTTC.

The chain is built from TRBV30 and TRBJ2-7; D gene uncertain. This CDR3 has 12 amino acids. Germline CDR1 reads GTSNPN; CDR2 reads SVGIG (reference sequence). Trimming took off 4 bases at V and 1 base at J, with 8 bases between the two ends. CDR3 protein: CAWKGRSYEQYF. CDR3 coding DNA: TGTGCCTGGAAGGGCAGATCCTACGAGCAGTACTTC.

Of note for this clonotype: This may come from a read error, since a much larger clone is one base off. This sequence joins TRBV5-1 and TRBJ2-1, with D perhaps being TRBD1 or TRBD2 (5 bases each). Germline CDR1 is SGHRS and CDR2 is YFSETQ. V was cut by 0 bases and J by 9 bases, with 7 bases left in between. CDR3 length: 12 residues. The CDR3 DNA sequence: TGCGCCAGCAGCTTGGTTGGGACTGAGCAGTTCTTC. Translated, it gives CASSLVGTEQFF.

The J gene is TRBJ1-4, the V gene TRBV19, with TRBD1 matching over 7 bases. Germline loops: CDR1 LNHDA, CDR2 SQIVND (reference sequence). V lost 8 bases and J lost 7; bases outside the gene matches: 10. The CDR3 spans 14 residues. In DNA, the CDR3 is TGTGCCAGTCAACAATGGCCAGGGGGTGAAAAACTGTTTTTT. This translates into CASQQWPGGEKLFF.

This clonotype was observed many times. The rearrangement uses TRBV6-1 and TRBJ1-2; 8 bases align to TRBD1. Germline CDR1 reads MNHNS; CDR2 reads SASEGT. This CDR3 is built from 13 residues. With 5 bases clipped from V and 8 bases from J, the junction kept 7 bases outside the gene matches. This CDR3 is CASSPGQGGGYTF. DNA of the CDR3: TGTGCCAGCAGTCCCGGACAGGGAGGGGGCTACACCTTC.

A few counts support this clonotype. A much larger clonotype is one base distant, so this may be a read error. The V call is TRBV2, the J call TRBJ2-3, with TRBD2 matching 9 bases. Germline V gene lookup returns CDR1 SNHLY and CDR2 FYNNEI. The CDR3 extends over 15 amino acids. CDR3 sequence (DNA): TGTGTCAGCAGTGAAGGGACTAGCAGCACAGATACGCAGTATTTT. This translates into CVSSEGTSSTDTQYF.

This clonotype was found a few times. The gene calls are TRBV14 and TRBJ2-7; D gene unclear. This CDR3 has 17 residues. Deletions cut 0 bases from V and 5 bases from J, with 20 bases between. Germline V CDR1 and CDR2: SGHDN, FVKESK. CDR3 amino acids: CASSQDDGRAISHEQYF. As DNA, the CDR3 is TGTGCCAGCAGCCAAGATGATGGAAGGGCTATTTCCCACGAGCAGTACTTC.

This clonotype showed up just a few times. The chain has TRBV9 and TRBJ2-5; no definite D call. Germline CDR1 reads SGDLS; CDR2 reads YYNGEE. Trimming pared 3 bases from V and 5 bases from J, leaving 11 bases between. CDR3 length: 13 amino acids. This CDR3 reads CASSEDADETQYF. CDR3 in DNA: TGTGCCAGCAGCGAGGACGCTGACGAGACCCAGTACTTC.

This clonotype was counted a few times. The rearrangement joins TRBV20-1 to TRBJ1-5; no firm D call. Germline V gene sequence: CDR1 DFQATT, CDR2 SNEGSKA (reference sequence). V was cut by 7 bases and J by 9 bases, with 13 bases left in between. This CDR3 is 11 amino acids long. CDR3 sequence: CSGIGEGPQHF. The DNA for the CDR3 is TGCAGTGGTATCGGGGAAGGGCCCCAGCATTTT.

This clonotype was counted many times. The chain links TRBV6-2 or TRBV6-3 to TRBJ1-2; D ambiguous. Germline V gives CDR1 MNHEY, CDR2 SVGEGT. Trimming cost V 0 bases and J 4 bases, with 12 bases left between them. The CDR3 runs to 15 residues. The CDR3 coding sequence is TGTGCCAGCAGTTACTCGAGTACCATCGGCTATGGCTACACCTTC. It yields the protein CASSYSSTIGYGYTF.

This clonotype was picked up many times. V gene TRBV30 combines with J gene TRBJ1-5; 9 nucleotides agree with TRBD1. V was pared by 5 bases and J by 4 bases, with 6 bases of the junction left unmatched. This CDR3 contains 14 residues. Germline V gene data show CDR1 as GTSNPN and CDR2 as SVGIG (reference sequence). CDR3: CAWGRTGVNQPQHF. In DNA, the CDR3 is TGTGCCTGGGGCAGGACAGGGGTGAATCAGCCCCAGCATTTT.

This clonotype came up many times. The V call is TRBV6-5, the J call TRBJ1-2; TRBD1 matches at 9 bases. V shed 2 bases and J 1 base; nucleotides not matched to a gene: 11. The CDR3 is 18 residues long. CDR1 is MNHEY and CDR2 is SVGAGI in the germline V gene. CDR3: CASSYERTGDPLNYGYTF. The CDR3 DNA is TGTGCCAGCAGTTACGAGAGGACAGGGGACCCTCTTAACTATGGCTACACCTTC.

This clonotype was seen ten or more times. The rearrangement links TRBV6-5 to TRBJ2-7; the match to TRBD1 covers 7 bases. This CDR3 region has 14 residues. The V segment lost 2 bases and the J segment 6 bases; nucleotides outside the gene matches: 7. Germline V gene lookup returns CDR1 MNHEY and CDR2 SVGAGI. Here the CDR3 DNA reads TGTGCCAGCAGTTACGAAATCAGGGGGTTCGAGCAGTACTTC. Protein product: CASSYEIRGFEQYF.

Ten or more counts support this clonotype. The CDR3 sequence is CASSKLASQETQYF. The CDR3 nucleotides are TGTGCCAGCAGCAAGTTAGCGTCGCAAGAGACCCAGTACTTC. This chain uses TRBV7-2 with TRBJ2-5; maybe TRBD2 (5 bases). CDR1 and CDR2 from the germline V gene are SGHTA and FQGNSA. The V end was cut by 5 bases, the J end by 2 bases, with 12 bases between. The CDR3 consists of 14 residues.

This clonotype showed up many times. This chain uses TRBV7-8 with TRBJ2-5; no firm D call. Trimming stripped 5 bases from V and 4 bases from J, with 11 bases between. The CDR3 extends over 13 amino acids. In germline, CDR1 is SGHVS, CDR2 FQNEAQ. The CDR3 bases are TGTGCCAGCAGCCCCGGCCCGGGAGAGACCCAGTACTTC. This codes for CASSPGPGETQYF.

This clonotype was detected many times. The chain has TRBV28 and TRBJ1-4; 7 nucleotides line up with TRBD1. This CDR3 is built from 15 residues. V dropped 2 bases and J dropped 7; count of bases not matched to a gene: 7. The V gene's germline CDR1 is MDHEN and CDR2 SYDVKM. In DNA, the CDR3 is TGTGCCAGCAGTTTAGTTGGGACAGCGGGTGAAAAACTGTTTTTT. Protein sequence: CASSLVGTAGEKLFF.

This clonotype was recorded many times. The V and J genes are TRBV7-3 and TRBJ1-1; TRBD1 matches at 8 bases. The V gene end was trimmed by 4 bases and the J gene end by 1 base; junction bases not matched to a gene: 2. The CDR3 covers 14 residues. Germline V gene lookup returns CDR1 SGHTA and CDR2 FQGTGA. Here the CDR3 reads CASSSQGENTEAFF. CDR3 nucleotide sequence: TGTGCCAGCAGCTCACAGGGGGAGAACACTGAAGCTTTCTTT.

This clonotype was observed at least ten times. This chain links TRBV3-1 with TRBJ2-3; TRBD1 is a possible D gene (5 bases). The germline V and J ends were trimmed by 1 base and 0 bases, with 8 bases remaining between them. Germline values: CDR1 LGHDT, CDR2 YNNKEL (reference sequence). The CDR3 covers 15 residues. CDR3 protein: CASSQGTQSTDTQYF. DNA for the CDR3: TGTGCCAGCAGCCAAGGGACACAGAGCACAGATACGCAGTATTTT.

There are many counts of this clonotype. The chain recombines TRBV20-1 with TRBJ2-1; TRBD2 matches at 7 bases. Germline values: CDR1 DFQATT, CDR2 SNEGSKA (reference sequence). V shed 5 bases, J shed 3 bases, and the junction held 13 bases outside the gene matches. The CDR3 loop spans 16 amino acids. CDR3 DNA sequence: TGCAGTGCTCACCTCCCAGGACTAGTACTCTACAATGAGCAGTTCTTC. It yields the protein CSAHLPGLVLYNEQFF.

About this clonotype itself: This may be a read error, as it is one base from a much larger clone. The CDR3 carries no conserved terminal phenylalanine or tryptophan, so it likely arises from a read error. CDR3: CASSPRSDFNTEAFL. The CDR3, as DNA: TGTGCCAGCAGCCCCCGTTCCGACTTTAACACTGAAGCTTTCCTT. This chain uses TRBV9 with TRBJ1-1; D is unresolved. V shed 4 bases and J shed 2 bases, with 15 bases lying between them. This CDR3 spans 15 amino acids. Germline V gives CDR1 SGDLS, CDR2 YYNGEE.